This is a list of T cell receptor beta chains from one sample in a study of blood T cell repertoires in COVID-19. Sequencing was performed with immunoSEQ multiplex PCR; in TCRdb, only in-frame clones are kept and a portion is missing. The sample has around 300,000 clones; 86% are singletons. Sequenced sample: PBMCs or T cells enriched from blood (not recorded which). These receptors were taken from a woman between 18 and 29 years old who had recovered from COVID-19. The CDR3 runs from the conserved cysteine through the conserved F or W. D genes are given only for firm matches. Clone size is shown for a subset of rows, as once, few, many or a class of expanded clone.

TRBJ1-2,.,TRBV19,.,CASTGNSNYGYTF,TGTGCCAGTACAGGGAATTCTAACTATGGCTACACCTTC
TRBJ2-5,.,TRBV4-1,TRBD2,CASSFTGTSLETQYF,TGCGCCAGCAGCTTTACCGGGACTAGCCTAGAGACCCAGTACTTC
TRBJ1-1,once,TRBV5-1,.,CASSLDPPTGNTEAFF,TGCGCCAGCAGCTTGGACCCCCCGACAGGGAACACTGAAGCTTTCTTT
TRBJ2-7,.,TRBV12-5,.,CASGFIGEEYF,TGTGCTAGTGGTTTTATCGGGGAAGAGTACTTC
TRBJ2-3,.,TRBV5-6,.,CASSLVFEVVGTDTQYF,TGTGCCAGCAGCTTGGTGTTTGAGGTCGTGGGCACAGATACGCAGTATTTT
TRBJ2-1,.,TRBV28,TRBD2,CASSSSGGGGNEQFF,TGTGCCAGCAGTTCCAGCGGGGGAGGGGGCAATGAGCAGTTCTTC
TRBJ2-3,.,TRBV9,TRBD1,CASSVFWDRRTDTQYF,TGTGCCAGCAGCGTATTCTGGGACAGGCGCACAGATACGCAGTATTTT
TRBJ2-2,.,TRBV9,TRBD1,CASSVSGQGVRAGELFF,TGTGCCAGCAGCGTAAGCGGTCAGGGGGTGCGTGCCGGGGAGCTGTTTTTT
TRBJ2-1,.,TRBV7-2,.,CASSLVLANEQFF,TGTGCCAGCAGCTTAGTCTTAGCGAATGAGCAGTTCTTC
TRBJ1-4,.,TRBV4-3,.,CASSQDRAGEKLFF,TGCGCCAGCAGCCAAGATCGAGCGGGTGAAAAACTGTTTTTT
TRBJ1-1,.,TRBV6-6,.,CASSYGGEAFF,TGTGCCAGCAGTTACGGGGGGGAAGCTTTCTTT
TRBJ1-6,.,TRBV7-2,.,CASSWGRGSPLHF,TGTGCCAGCAGCTGGGGGCGCGGTTCACCCCTCCACTTT
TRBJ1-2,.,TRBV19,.,CASSTSGWDYGYTF,TGTGCCAGTAGTACCTCCGGGTGGGACTATGGCTACACCTTC
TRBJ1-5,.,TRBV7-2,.,CASSPNPRENSNQPQHF,TGTGCCAGCAGCCCTAACCCCAGGGAAAATAGCAATCAGCCCCAGCATTTT
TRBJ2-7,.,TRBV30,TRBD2,CAWSAGLAGSYEQYF,TGTGCCTGGAGTGCGGGACTAGCGGGATCCTACGAGCAGTACTTC
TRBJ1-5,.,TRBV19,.,CASSMQGRQPQHF,TGTGCCAGTAGTATGCAGGGCCGTCAGCCCCAGCATTTT
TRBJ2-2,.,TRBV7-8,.,CASNPIRGTGELFF,TGTGCCAGCAATCCCATCCGAGGCACCGGGGAGCTGTTTTTT
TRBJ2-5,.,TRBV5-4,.,CASSLDPFSETQYF,TGTGCCAGCAGCTTGGACCCCTTCAGTGAGACCCAGTACTTC
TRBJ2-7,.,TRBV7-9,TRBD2,CASSFSGRAVWEQYF,TGTGCCAGCAGCTTTAGCGGGAGGGCCGTATGGGAGCAGTACTTC
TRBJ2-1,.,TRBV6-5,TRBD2,CASSYLGLAGDEQFF,TGTGCCAGCAGTTACCTGGGACTAGCGGGAGATGAGCAGTTCTTC
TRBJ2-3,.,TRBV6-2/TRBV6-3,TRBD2,CASSYYAGVDTQYF,TGTGCCAGCAGTTACTATGCGGGGGTAGATACGCAGTATTTT
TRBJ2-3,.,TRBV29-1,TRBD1,CSVEDGDRRTDTQYF,TGCAGCGTTGAAGATGGGGACAGAAGAACAGATACGCAGTATTTT
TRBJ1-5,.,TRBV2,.,CASIGQHNQPQHF,TGTGCCAGCATCGGACAACACAATCAGCCCCAGCATTTT
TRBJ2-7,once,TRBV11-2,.,CASSLARGSSYEQYF,TGTGCCAGCAGCTTAGCCCGCGGTAGCTCCTACGAGCAGTACTTC
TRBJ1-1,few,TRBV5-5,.,CASSLAARGTEAFF,TGTGCCAGCAGCTTGGCGGCCAGGGGTACTGAAGCTTTCTTT
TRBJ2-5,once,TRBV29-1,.,CSVVVRQAKWTQYF,TGCAGCGTTGTTGTTAGACAGGCCAAGTGGACCCAGTACTTC